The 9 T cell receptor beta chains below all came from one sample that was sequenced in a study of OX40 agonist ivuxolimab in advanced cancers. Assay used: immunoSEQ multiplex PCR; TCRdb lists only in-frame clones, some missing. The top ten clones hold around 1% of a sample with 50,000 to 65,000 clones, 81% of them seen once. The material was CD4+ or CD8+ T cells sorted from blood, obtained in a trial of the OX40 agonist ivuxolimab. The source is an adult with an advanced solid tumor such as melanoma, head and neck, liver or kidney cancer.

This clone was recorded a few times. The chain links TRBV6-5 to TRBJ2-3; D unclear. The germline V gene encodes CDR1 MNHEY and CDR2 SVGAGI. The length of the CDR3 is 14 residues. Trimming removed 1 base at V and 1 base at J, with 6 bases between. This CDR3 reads CASSYFQGTDTQYF. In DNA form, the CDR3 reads TGTGCCAGCAGTTACTTTCAGGGCACAGATACGCAGTATTTT.

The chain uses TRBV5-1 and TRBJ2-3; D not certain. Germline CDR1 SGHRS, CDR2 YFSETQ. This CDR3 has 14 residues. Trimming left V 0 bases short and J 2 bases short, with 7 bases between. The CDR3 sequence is CASSLVGPTDTQYF. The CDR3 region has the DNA TGCGCCAGCAGCTTGGTTGGCCCCACAGATACGCAGTATTTT.

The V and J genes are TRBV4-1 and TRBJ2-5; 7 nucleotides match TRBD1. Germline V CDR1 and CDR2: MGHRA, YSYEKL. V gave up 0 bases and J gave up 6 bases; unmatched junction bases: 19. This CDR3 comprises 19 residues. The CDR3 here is CASSQEGPLSQGVSKTQYF. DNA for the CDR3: TGCGCCAGCAGCCAAGAGGGGCCACTATCGCAGGGGGTATCGAAGACCCAGTACTTC.

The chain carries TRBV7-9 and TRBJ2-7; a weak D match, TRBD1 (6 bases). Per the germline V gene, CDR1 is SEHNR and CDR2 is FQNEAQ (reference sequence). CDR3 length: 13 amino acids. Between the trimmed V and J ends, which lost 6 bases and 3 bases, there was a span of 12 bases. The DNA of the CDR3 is TGTGCCAGCAGTCGTACAGGGTACTACGAGCAGTACTTC. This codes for CASSRTGYYEQYF. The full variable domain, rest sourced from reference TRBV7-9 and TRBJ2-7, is DTGVSQNPRHKITKRGQNVTFRCDPISEHNRLYWYRQTLGQGPEFLTYFQNEAQLEKSRLLSDRFSAERPKGSFSTLEIQRTEQGDSAMYLCASSRTGYYEQYFGPGTRLTVT.

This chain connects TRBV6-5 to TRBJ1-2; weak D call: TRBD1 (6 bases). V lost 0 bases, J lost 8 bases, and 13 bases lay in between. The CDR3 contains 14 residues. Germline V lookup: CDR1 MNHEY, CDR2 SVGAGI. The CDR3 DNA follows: TGTGCCAGCAGTTACTCGAACAGGGTGGGAGGCTACACCTTC. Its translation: CASSYSNRVGGYTF.

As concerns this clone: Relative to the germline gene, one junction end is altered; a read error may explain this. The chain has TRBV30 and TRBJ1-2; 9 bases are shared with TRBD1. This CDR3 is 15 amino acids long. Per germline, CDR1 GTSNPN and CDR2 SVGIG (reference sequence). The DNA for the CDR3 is TGTGCCTGGGGTGTTACAGGGGGCGGCGGGGGAGGCTACACCTTC. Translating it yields CAWGVTGGGGGGYTF.

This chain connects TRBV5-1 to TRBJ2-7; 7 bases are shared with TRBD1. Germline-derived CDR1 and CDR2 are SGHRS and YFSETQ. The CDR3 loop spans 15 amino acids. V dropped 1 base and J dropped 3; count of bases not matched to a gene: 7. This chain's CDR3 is CASSLNRGPNYEQYF. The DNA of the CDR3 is TGCGCCAGCAGCTTGAACAGGGGCCCTAACTACGAGCAGTACTTC.

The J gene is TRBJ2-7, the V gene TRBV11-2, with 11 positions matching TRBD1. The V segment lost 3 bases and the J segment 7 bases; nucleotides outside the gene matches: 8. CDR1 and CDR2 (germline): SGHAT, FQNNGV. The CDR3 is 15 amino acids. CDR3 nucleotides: TGTGCCAGCAGCTTCCTTGGACAGGGGGCTGTGGAGCAGTACTTC. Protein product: CASSFLGQGAVEQYF.

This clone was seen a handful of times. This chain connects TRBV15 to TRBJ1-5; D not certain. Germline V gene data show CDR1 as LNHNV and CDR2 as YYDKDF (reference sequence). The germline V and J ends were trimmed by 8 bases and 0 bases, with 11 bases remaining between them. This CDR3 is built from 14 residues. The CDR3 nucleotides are TGTGCCACCCACGGTGGCTTTAGCAATCAGCCCCAGCATTTT. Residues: CATHGGFSNQPQHF. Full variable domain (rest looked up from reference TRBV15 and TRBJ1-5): DAMVIQNPRYQVTQFGKPVTLSCSQTLNHNVMYWYQQKSSQAPKLLFHYYDKDFNNEADTPDNFQSRRPNTSFCFLDIRSPGLGDTAMYLCATHGGFSNQPQHFGDGTRLSIL.